Listed here are 27 T cell receptor beta chains from one sample, sequenced in a study of blood T cell repertoires in COVID-19 (dated by TCRdb to between 2020 and 2021). Libraries came from the immunoSEQ multiplex PCR assay. Drawn from immuneACCESS, this table holds only the in-frame rearrangements with V and J called that TCRdb kept. Clones are partly lost; checked studies trace under half to an unresolved V gene and leave the rest unexplained. The sample includes over 20,000 clones, with approximately 72% observed a single time. The ten largest make up more than 6.5% of the sample. The sample consisted of peripheral blood. The source is a man aged 45-60 years with COVID-19, enrolled during active disease.

The chain uses TRBV7-2 and TRBJ2-1; 8 nucleotides match TRBD2. The CDR3 loop spans 15 amino acids. Per germline, CDR1 SGHTA and CDR2 FQGNSA. Trimming cost V 2 bases and J 7 bases; bases outside gene matches: 7. This chain's CDR3 is CASSLQRGGGNEQFF. DNA of the CDR3: TGTGCCAGCAGCTTACAACGGGGGGGCGGAAATGAGCAGTTCTTC.

The chain joins TRBV27 to TRBJ2-7; D unclear. CDR1 MNHEY and CDR2 SMNVEV come from the germline V gene (reference sequence). CDR3 length equals 14 residues. Between the trimmed V and J ends, which lost 5 bases and 5 bases, there was a span of 16 bases. CDR3 coding DNA: TGTGCCAGCAGTCCACGCCAGGTCGTCCACGAGCAGTACTTC. Translated, it gives CASSPRQVVHEQYF.

The V and J genes are TRBV24-1 and TRBJ2-1; 11 bases are a match to TRBD2. Germline V gene data show CDR1 as KGHDR and CDR2 as SFDVKD. This CDR3 comprises 16 residues. V lost 4 bases and J lost 3; bases outside the gene matches: 4. CDR3 nucleotide sequence: TGTGCCACCAGTGACCCCGGGACTAGCGGCTACAATGAGCAGTTCTTC. Its protein is CATSDPGTSGYNEQFF.

The V call is TRBV19, the J call TRBJ1-4; perhaps TRBD1 as D (5 bases). The germline V gene encodes CDR1 LNHDA and CDR2 SQIVND (reference sequence). Trimming took off 3 bases at V and 7 bases at J, with 12 bases between the two ends. CDR3 length: 14 residues. CDR3 DNA: TGTGCCAGTAGTATCGTGCAGGGCTTTGAAAAACTGTTTTTT. Translation gives CASSIVQGFEKLFF.

J is TRBJ1-1 and V is TRBV5-1; 10 nucleotides agree with TRBD1. Germline CDR1 reads SGHRS; CDR2 reads YFSETQ. J was trimmed by 1 base and V by 0 bases; bases with no gene match: 3. The CDR3 consists of 16 residues. This chain's CDR3 is CASSLARTGGNTEAFF. The DNA for the CDR3 is TGCGCCAGCAGCTTGGCCCGGACAGGGGGGAACACTGAAGCTTTCTTT.

The chain has TRBV10-1 and TRBJ2-7; unclear D gene. This CDR3 has 11 residues. V lost 2 bases, J lost 6 bases, and 5 bases lay in between. Germline V gene data show CDR1 as WNHNN and CDR2 as SYGVQD (reference sequence). Here the CDR3 reads CASSEGPEQYF. The CDR3 region has the DNA TGCGCCAGCAGTGAGGGCCCCGAGCAGTACTTC.

The chain employs TRBV5-4 and TRBJ2-5, with 7 bases aligning to TRBD1. Germline V CDR1 and CDR2: SGHNT, YYREEE (reference sequence). This CDR3 comprises 15 residues. Trimming took 4 bases from V and 2 from J; bases not matched to a gene: 8. The CDR3 region has the DNA TGTGCCAGCAGCCGGTCGTCGGGACAGCAAGAGACCCAGTACTTC. It codes for CASSRSSGQQETQYF.

The rearrangement links TRBV5-1 to TRBJ2-7; 9 bases are shared with TRBD1. The CDR3 has 15 amino acids. CDR1 SGHRS and CDR2 YFSETQ come from the germline V gene. With 6 bases clipped from V and 4 bases from J, the junction kept 11 bases outside the gene matches. CDR3 nucleotides: TGCGCCAGCAAAATATCCGGGACAGGGTTATACGAGCAGTACTTC. Its protein product is CASKISGTGLYEQYF. Supplemented by reference TRBV5-1 and TRBJ2-7, the full variable domain reads KAGVTQTPRYLIKTRGQQVTLSCSPISGHRSVSWYQQTPGQGLQFLFEYFSETQRNKGNFPGRFSGRQFSNSRSEMNVSTLELGDSALYLCASKISGTGLYEQYFGPGTRLTVT.

This clone appeared a few times. This chain links TRBV4-2 with TRBJ2-5; 10 nucleotides agree with TRBD2. This CDR3 spans 16 amino acids. Germline V gene data show CDR1 as LGHNA and CDR2 as YNFKEQ. Trimming cost V 1 base and J 5 bases; bases outside gene matches: 7. Written as DNA, the CDR3 is TGTGCCAGCAGCCAAGGGGTAGCGGGGGGCGAGGAGACCCAGTACTTC. It specifies CASSQGVAGGEETQYF.

The chain is built from TRBV28 and TRBJ2-5; 7 bases fit TRBD2. Germline V gives CDR1 MDHEN, CDR2 SYDVKM. J lost 5 bases, V lost 6 bases, and 12 bases had no gene match. This CDR3 spans 15 amino acids. The CDR3 coding sequence is TGTGCCAGCAGCATTTTGGGGGAGGGCCACGAGACCCAGTACTTC. Its translation: CASSILGEGHETQYF.

The gene calls are TRBV6-4 and TRBJ2-3; TRBD2 matches at 14 bases. Per germline, CDR1 MRHNA and CDR2 SNTAGT. This CDR3 is built from 16 residues. V lost 5 bases and J lost 6; bases outside the gene matches: 7. The CDR3 region is CASSIGLAGGSDTQYF. The CDR3, as DNA: TGTGCCAGCAGTATTGGACTAGCGGGGGGCAGTGATACGCAGTATTTT.

This sequence joins TRBV5-4 and TRBJ1-1; D is undetermined. Trimming took off 0 bases at V and 5 bases at J, with 8 bases between the two ends. Germline V gene data show CDR1 as SGHNT and CDR2 as YYREEE (reference sequence). The CDR3 extends over 13 amino acids. The DNA of the CDR3 is TGTGCCAGCAGCTTGGTGGTCGGGACTGAAGCTTTCTTT. Translation gives CASSLVVGTEAFF.

The genes are TRBV28 and TRBJ1-2, with 7 bases fitting TRBD1. Per the germline V gene, CDR1 is MDHEN and CDR2 is SYDVKM. J gave up 7 bases and V 5 bases, and 4 bases lay outside the gene matches. The CDR3 runs to 12 residues. CDR3 region: CASSLQGVGYTF. CDR3 in DNA: TGTGCCAGCAGTCTTCAGGGGGTTGGCTACACCTTC.

CDR3 protein: CASKGQNEKLFF. CDR3 coding DNA: TGTGCCAGCAAGGGACAGAATGAAAAACTGTTTTTT. V is TRBV28 and J is TRBJ1-4; 7 nucleotides match TRBD1. This CDR3 spans 12 amino acids. V gave up 7 bases and J gave up 5 bases; unmatched junction bases: 1. Germline V lookup: CDR1 MDHEN, CDR2 SYDVKM.

The chain recombines TRBV5-8 with TRBJ2-7; D may be TRBD1 (6 bases). V was pared by 0 bases and J by 4 bases, with 11 bases between. This CDR3 has 14 amino acids. Germline CDR1 and CDR2: SGHTS and YDEGEE. CDR3 in amino acids: CASSLGGGQYEQYF. Here the CDR3 DNA reads TGTGCCAGCAGCTTGGGGGGCGGACAGTACGAGCAGTACTTC. The variable domain in full, completed from reference TRBV5-8 and TRBJ2-7, reads EAGVTQSPTHLIKTRGQQATLRCSPISGHTSVYWYQQALGLGLQFLLWYDEGEERNRGNFPPRFSGRQFPNYSSELNVNALELEDSALYLCASSLGGGQYEQYFGPGTRLTVT.

Only one count was recorded for this clone. The chain joins TRBV9 to TRBJ1-5; TRBD1 matches at 7 bases. Germline CDR1 and CDR2: SGDLS and YYNGEE. This CDR3 has 19 amino acids. The trim removed 0 bases at V and 0 bases at J, leaving 12 bases unmatched. In DNA form, the CDR3 reads TGTGCCAGCAGCGTAGAACCTACGACAGGGAAATATAGCAATCAGCCCCAGCATTTT. Translated, it gives CASSVEPTTGKYSNQPQHF.

V is TRBV7-9 and J is TRBJ2-3; 7 positions match TRBD1. CDR1 SEHNR and CDR2 FQNEAQ come from the germline V gene (reference sequence). The CDR3 is 13 residues long. J was trimmed by 0 bases and V by 10 bases; bases with no gene match: 4. The CDR3 reads CATGTASTDTQYF. CDR3 nucleotides: TGTGCCACCGGGACAGCTAGCACAGATACGCAGTATTTT.

V and J are TRBV18 and TRBJ2-7; 9 bases line up with TRBD1. CDR3 length equals 16 residues. CDR1 is KGHSH and CDR2 is LQKENI in the germline V gene. V was clipped by 0 bases and J by 3 bases; unmatched bases: 6. Here the CDR3 DNA reads TGTGCCAGCTCACCACCGTCGGGACAGGGAATCTACGAGCAGTACTTC. As protein: CASSPPSGQGIYEQYF.

V usage is TRBV4-1 and J usage is TRBJ2-7, with 12 bases that match TRBD2. The CDR3 spans 15 residues. V was clipped by 1 base and J by 6 bases; unmatched bases: 4. Germline assignment: CDR1 MGHRA and CDR2 YSYEKL. The CDR3 spells CASSQVELAGGEQYF. CDR3 DNA: TGCGCCAGCAGCCAAGTCGAACTAGCGGGAGGCGAGCAGTACTTC.

V and J are TRBV5-6 and TRBJ2-3; a weak D match, TRBD1 (6 bases). Germline CDR1 reads SGHDT; CDR2 reads YYEEEE. V was cut by 4 bases and J by 2 bases, with 11 bases left in between. There are 14 residues in the CDR3. This CDR3 is CASSRGQPTDTQYF. In DNA form, the CDR3 reads TGTGCCAGCAGCAGAGGACAGCCCACAGATACGCAGTATTTT.

The chain joins TRBV6-6 to TRBJ2-5; TRBD2 matches 8 bases. Germline CDR1 and CDR2: MNHNY and SVGAGI (reference sequence). J was trimmed by 0 bases and V by 7 bases; bases with no gene match: 4. The CDR3 spans 14 residues. CDR3 loop: CASTAGAYQETQYF. In DNA form, the CDR3 reads TGTGCCAGCACAGCGGGAGCGTACCAAGAGACCCAGTACTTC.

The rearrangement links TRBV9 to TRBJ1-1; D call uncertain. The CDR3 contains 13 residues. Germline CDR1 SGDLS, CDR2 YYNGEE. Trimming pared 0 bases from V and 3 bases from J, leaving 6 bases between. The CDR3 sequence: CASSVDGDTEAFF. CDR3 coding DNA: TGTGCCAGCAGCGTAGACGGGGACACTGAAGCTTTCTTT. Full variable domain (remainder filled in from reference TRBV9 and TRBJ1-1): DSGVTQTPKHLITATGQRVTLRCSPRSGDLSVYWYQQSLDQGLQFLIQYYNGEERAKGNILERFSAQQFPDLHSELNLSSLELGDSALYFCASSVDGDTEAFFGQGTRLTVV.

The CDR3, as DNA: TGTGCCAGCAGCGGGACTAGCGGGAGAAATGAGCAGTTCTTC. Amino acids: CASSGTSGRNEQFF. This chain connects TRBV11-2 to TRBJ2-1; 14 positions agree with TRBD2. Germline CDR1 and CDR2: SGHAT and FQNNGV. The CDR3 is 14 residues long. With 5 bases clipped from V and 7 bases from J, the junction kept 1 base outside the gene matches.

The chain joins TRBV6-1 to TRBJ2-7, with a weak D call TRBD1 (7 bases). Between the trimmed V and J ends, which lost 3 bases and 1 base, there was a span of 10 bases. The CDR3 sequence is 14 residues long. Germline V gene sequence: CDR1 MNHNS, CDR2 SASEGT. CDR3 in amino acids: CASSDRGESYEQYF. The CDR3 region has the DNA TGTGCCAGCAGTGACAGGGGGGAGTCCTACGAGCAGTACTTC.

The rearrangement uses TRBV11-2 and TRBJ1-3; D may be TRBD1 (5 bases). The CDR3 has 14 amino acids. V shed 1 base and J shed 2 bases, with 6 bases lying between them. Germline CDR1 is SGHAT and CDR2 is FQNNGV. The CDR3 loop is CASSLARAGNTIYF. Written as DNA, the CDR3 is TGTGCCAGCAGCTTAGCCAGGGCTGGAAACACCATATATTTT.

For the CDR3, the DNA is TGTGCCAGCAGTTTAGGCGCGGGGACAGGGTTTGCTTTCTTT. Translating gives CASSLGAGTGFAFF. This rearrangement joins TRBV28 to TRBJ1-1; 9 nucleotides align to TRBD1. CDR1 is MDHEN, CDR2 SYDVKM, per germline. V dropped 2 bases and J dropped 11; count of bases not matched to a gene: 9. CDR3 length: 14 residues.

The CDR3 nucleotides read TGTGCCAGTAGTAGCACAGGGGGCGCAACCCCTTACGAGCAGTACTTC. Its protein product is CASSSTGGATPYEQYF. This rearrangement joins TRBV19 to TRBJ2-7; TRBD1 agrees at 9 bases. CDR1 is LNHDA, CDR2 SQIVND, per germline (reference sequence). The CDR3 is 16 amino acids. J lost 4 bases, V lost 4 bases, and 11 bases had no gene match.